One and the same sample provided the 2 T cell receptor beta chains below, sequenced in a study of radiotherapy plus CTLA-4 blockade in lung cancer. Only in-frame clones appear in the TCRdb table, and some are missing; sequencing was by immunoSEQ multiplex PCR. The profile covers approximately 28,000 clones, with about 75% appearing a single time and 20% to 30% taken by the ten largest. Sequences were derived from peripheral blood, sampled from a patient treated with radiotherapy plus ipilimumab. The receptors were sampled from a human donor with non-small cell lung cancer that progressed on radiotherapy plus ipilimumab.

The chain couples TRBV5-6 to TRBJ2-7, with a possible D match to TRBD1 (6 bases). The V end lost 6 bases, the J end lost 7 bases, and 23 bases lay between the germline ends. The CDR3 covers 15 residues. Looked up from germline, CDR1 is SGHDT and CDR2 is YYEEEE. The CDR3 nucleotides read TGTGCCAGCATCCTTGCCGGGAACAGGGAAGGGGAGCAGTACTTC. This sequence encodes CASILAGNREGEQYF.

The chain combines TRBV4-2 with TRBJ2-1; TRBD1 might be the D (6 bases). V gave up 0 bases and J gave up 7 bases, with 13 bases separating them. CDR3 length: 15 residues. Germline CDR1 LGHNA, CDR2 YNFKEQ. Here the CDR3 DNA reads TGTGCCAGCAGCCAAGAGTGGGGGCAGGGAAATGAGCAGTTCTTC. Its protein is CASSQEWGQGNEQFF.